This T cell receptor beta chain came from a study of blood T cell repertoires in COVID-19. On the study more broadly: Samples taken during acute and convalescent COVID-19 were collected in the United States, Italy and Spain. The cDNA or gDNA used as material had been derived from T cells, B-cell-depleted T cells, or PBMCs.

V lost 6 bases and J lost 6, with 15 bases in between. The CDR3 length is 13 residues. Germline lookup yields CDR1 SQVTM and CDR2 ANQGSEA. Authors' analysis steps: By means of reference gene primer amplification, nucleated cell counts were estimated. Repertoires were generated with immunoSEQ multiplex PCR, while TCRdb's copy carries only in-frame clones and drops some. The DNA gave D and trimming, while V, J and clone size come from that table. The sample shows fewer than 350,000 clones, around 87% of them seen only once. The specimen was peripheral blood. This sequence originates from a woman aged 50 to 60 who had recovered from COVID-19. The V call is TRBV29-1, the J call TRBJ2-1; unclear D gene. The CDR3 bases are TGCAGCGTGGGCCTAGACGGCTTCAATGAGCAGTTCTTC. It codes for CSVGLDGFNEQFF.